This TCR beta chain emerged from a study of T cells after posttransplantation cyclophosphamide. Comment on this clone: Its antigen is not known.

Study-wide results and limits: Later post-transplant blood repertoires were often dominated by donor CD8+ memory clones. TRB overlap between skin or GI tissue T cells and blood was limited.

The method was immunoSEQ multiplex PCR; TCRdb's version includes in-frame clones alone and lacks a portion of them. The sample has 9,000 to 15,000 clones, approximately 81% seen once. Methotrexate plus calcineurin inhibitor accompanied controls' myeloablative marrow transplants; sampling was 1 year later. Trimming at V came to 8 bases and at J to 7 bases, leaving 6 bases not matched to a gene. Germline lookup yields CDR1 SNHLY and CDR2 FYNNEI. The CDR3 has 13 residues. The receptor was isolated from a male patient aged 30 to 39 who received an allogeneic stem cell transplant from an unrelated donor, was CMV-positive, and had acute GVHD only. Some T cells may have originated in the graft donor. V is TRBV2 and J is TRBJ2-2, with TRBD1 matching over 8 bases. The sample consisted of PBMCs, taken around 55 weeks after allogeneic stem cell transplant with calcineurin inhibitor and methotrexate. This chain's CDR3 is CASQTGVGGELFF. In DNA form, the CDR3 reads TGTGCCAGCCAGACAGGGGTCGGCGGGGAGCTGTTTTTT.